This T cell receptor (beta chain) is drawn from a study of TIL therapy for anti-PD-1-resistant metastatic lung cancer (dated by TCRdb to the early 2020s). For the wider study: Before any PD-1/PD-L1 blockade was given, tumors were harvested, nivolumab was then administered, and patients who progressed went on to receive lymphodepletion, an infusion of expanded TIL, and IL-2. Enrolled patients had a median age of around 51 years (range roughly 35-85) and a median tumor PD-L1 proportion score of approximately 6%. Most of the cohort had lung adenocarcinoma, a handful of tumors were EGFR-mutant and two were ALK-rearranged, and half of the patients were current or former smokers. A median non-synonymous tumor mutation burden of over 1.2 mutations per megabase was determined across the cohort by whole-exome sequencing. T cell receptor beta sequencing of tumor and peripheral blood was used to follow clonotypes across the tumor, the expanded TIL product and serial blood samples.

Ends trimmed: V by 0 bases, J by 2 bases; bases unmatched to a gene: 7. The CDR3 measures 16 amino acids from cysteine to phenylalanine. Of the read, only the CDR3 DNA is kept; its 48 bases are in frame from base 1. Based on the germline V gene (reference sequence), the CDR1 and CDR2 sequences are LGHDT and YNNKEL. Overall study outcomes, separate from this receptor: Generalizability was limited because the cohort was highly selected, with more treatment-naive, never-smoker and oncogene-addicted patients included than is typical. Clonotypes from the infused TIL partially replaced the baseline peripheral repertoire and then declined over months, and persistence showed no apparent association with response. The study protocol defined all tumor marker inferences as exploratory.

The table lists this clone with a count of one. Its specific antigen is unknown. Per-nucleotide qualities are absent, and no much larger clonotype sits a single base away. The time point label here, explained by the study, means: pre-treatment sample, taken before nivolumab and TIL therapy. Between October 2017 and early 2020, a dual-center phase I trial enrolled adults who had stage 4 NSCLC. The samples were drawn from an open-label, single-arm phase I trial testing tumor-infiltrating lymphocyte therapy combined with nivolumab in advanced non-small cell lung cancer. Mononuclear cells from blood collected in EDTA tubes were isolated on a Ficoll gradient and snap-frozen as pellets, and DNA was then extracted using a Qiagen mini-prep kit. Using bias-controlled multiplex PCR with the immunoSEQ v3 hsTCRB kit, the TCR beta CDR3 regions were amplified from genomic DNA. An Illumina NextSeq 500 was used to sequence the TCR libraries, reaching roughly 1.9 million read pairs at survey level or about 4.5-6 million at deep level. In the source study's methods: Clonality was reported by immunoSEQ Analyzer software, which also assigned V, D and J genes and filtered out non-productive sequences. Repertoires were compared by productive Simpson clonality and by the Morisita overlap index of productive TRB rearrangements between infused TIL and blood. The absolute count of a clonotype in blood was estimated by multiplying the lymphocyte count by the CD3+ fraction and by the productive frequency of the clone. TCRdb mirrors the immuneACCESS table, restricted to in-frame sequences. Some clones are absent from its copies; in checked studies, under half trace to an unresolved V gene, and the reason for the others is unknown. Clonal size and the V and J genes are those of that table, whereas D and trimming came from the DNA. For this sample there are about 50,000 clones; 80% to 90% appear just once. 5% of the sample is taken by the ten largest.

The TCR originated in a person aged 25 to 80 with non-small cell lung cancer. The V and J segments used are TRBV3-1 (or the pseudogene TRBV3-2) and TRBJ2-7, and 7 bases in between align with TRBD2. This specimen consisted of blood, obtained at baseline. The sequence in DNA is TGTGCCAGCAGCCAAGATCGTCGAGCGGGGACCTACGAGCAGTACTTC. Translated, it gives CASSQDRRAGTYEQYF.